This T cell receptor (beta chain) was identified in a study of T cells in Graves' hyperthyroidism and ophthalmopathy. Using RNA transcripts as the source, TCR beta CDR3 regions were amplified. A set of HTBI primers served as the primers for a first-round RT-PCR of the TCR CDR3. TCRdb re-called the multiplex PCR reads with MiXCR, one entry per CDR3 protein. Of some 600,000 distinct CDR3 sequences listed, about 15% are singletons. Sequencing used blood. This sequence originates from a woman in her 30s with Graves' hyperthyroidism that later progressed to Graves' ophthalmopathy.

The CDR3 loop is CAISEWDTEAFF. In DNA, the CDR3 is TGTGCCATCAGTGAGTGGGACACTGAAGCTTTCTTT. V gene TRBV10-3 combines with J gene TRBJ1-1; no clear D gene. The CDR3 sequence is 12 residues long. Per the germline V gene, CDR1 is ENHRY and CDR2 is SYGVKD. V was clipped by 1 base and J by 3 bases, with 3 bases between them.